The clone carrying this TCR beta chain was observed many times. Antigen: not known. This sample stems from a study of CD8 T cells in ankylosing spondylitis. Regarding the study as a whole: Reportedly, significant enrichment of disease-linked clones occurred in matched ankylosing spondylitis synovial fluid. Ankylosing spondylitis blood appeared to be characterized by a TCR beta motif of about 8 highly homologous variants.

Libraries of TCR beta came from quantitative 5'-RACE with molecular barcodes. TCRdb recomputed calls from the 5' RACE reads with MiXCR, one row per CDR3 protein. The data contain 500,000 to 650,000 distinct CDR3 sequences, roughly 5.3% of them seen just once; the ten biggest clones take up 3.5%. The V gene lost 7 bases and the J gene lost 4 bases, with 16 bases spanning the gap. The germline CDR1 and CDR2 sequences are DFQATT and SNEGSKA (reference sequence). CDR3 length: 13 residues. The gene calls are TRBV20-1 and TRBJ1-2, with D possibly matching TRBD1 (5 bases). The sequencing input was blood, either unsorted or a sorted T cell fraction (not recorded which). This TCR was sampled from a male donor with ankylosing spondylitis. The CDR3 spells CSGREGRTYGYTF. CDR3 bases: TGCAGTGGTCGAGAGGGGAGAACCTATGGCTACACCTTC.